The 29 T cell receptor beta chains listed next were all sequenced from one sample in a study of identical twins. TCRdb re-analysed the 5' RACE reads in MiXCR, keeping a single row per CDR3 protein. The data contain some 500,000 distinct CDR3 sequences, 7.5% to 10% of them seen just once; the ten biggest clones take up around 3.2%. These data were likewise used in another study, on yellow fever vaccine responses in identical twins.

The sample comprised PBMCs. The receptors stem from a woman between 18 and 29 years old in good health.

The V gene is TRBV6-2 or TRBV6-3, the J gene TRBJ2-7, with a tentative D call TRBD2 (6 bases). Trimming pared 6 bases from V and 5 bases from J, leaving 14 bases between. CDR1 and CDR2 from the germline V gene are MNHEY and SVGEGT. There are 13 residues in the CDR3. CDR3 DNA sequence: TGTGCCAGCAGCATGCGGGGTTGGAACGAGCAGTACTTC. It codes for CASSMRGWNEQYF.

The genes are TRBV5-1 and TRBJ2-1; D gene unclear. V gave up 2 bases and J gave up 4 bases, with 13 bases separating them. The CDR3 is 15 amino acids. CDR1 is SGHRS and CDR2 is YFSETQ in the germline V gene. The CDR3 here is CASSLGPDLYNEQFF. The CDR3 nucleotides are TGCGCCAGCAGCTTAGGGCCAGACCTTTACAATGAGCAGTTCTTC.

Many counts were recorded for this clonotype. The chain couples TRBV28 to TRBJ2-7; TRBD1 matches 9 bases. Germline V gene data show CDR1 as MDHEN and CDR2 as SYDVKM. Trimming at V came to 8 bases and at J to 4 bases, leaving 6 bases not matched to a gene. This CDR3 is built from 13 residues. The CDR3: CASRGQGFYEQYF. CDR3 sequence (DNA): TGTGCCAGCCGGGGACAGGGCTTTTACGAGCAGTACTTC.

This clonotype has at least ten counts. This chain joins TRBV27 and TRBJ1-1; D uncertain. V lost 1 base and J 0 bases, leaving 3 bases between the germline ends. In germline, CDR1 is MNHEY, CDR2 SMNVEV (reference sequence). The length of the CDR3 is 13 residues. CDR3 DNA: TGTGCCAGCAGTTTATTGCTGAACACTGAAGCTTTCTTT. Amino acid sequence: CASSLLLNTEAFF.

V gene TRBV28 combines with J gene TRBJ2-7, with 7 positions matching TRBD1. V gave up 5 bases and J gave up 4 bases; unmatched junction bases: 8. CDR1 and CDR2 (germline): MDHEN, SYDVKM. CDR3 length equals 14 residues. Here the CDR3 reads CASSRQGVRYEQYF. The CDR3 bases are TGTGCCAGCAGTCGACAGGGTGTGAGATACGAGCAGTACTTC.

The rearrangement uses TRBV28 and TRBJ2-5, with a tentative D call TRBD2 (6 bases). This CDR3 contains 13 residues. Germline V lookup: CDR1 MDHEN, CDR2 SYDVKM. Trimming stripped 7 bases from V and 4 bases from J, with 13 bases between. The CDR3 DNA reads TGTGCCAGCAAGCCCGGGGGTAGAGAGACCCAGTACTTC. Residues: CASKPGGRETQYF.

For the CDR3, the DNA is TGTGCCAGCAGCTTAGTCGGGGGTGCCCCCGAGACCCAGTACTTC. Translated: CASSLVGGAPETQYF. The genes are TRBV7-3 and TRBJ2-5; tentative D call: TRBD2 (6 bases). Trimming stripped 2 bases from V and 5 bases from J, with 15 bases between. Germline V gives CDR1 SGHTA, CDR2 FQGTGA. The CDR3 is made up of 15 amino acids.

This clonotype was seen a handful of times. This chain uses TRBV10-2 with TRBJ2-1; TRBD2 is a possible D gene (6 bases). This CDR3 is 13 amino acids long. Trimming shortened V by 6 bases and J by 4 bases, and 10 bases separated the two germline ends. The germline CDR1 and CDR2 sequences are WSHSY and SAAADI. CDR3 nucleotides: TGCGCCAGCAGGCGGGAAAGTTACAATGAGCAGTTCTTC. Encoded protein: CASRRESYNEQFF.

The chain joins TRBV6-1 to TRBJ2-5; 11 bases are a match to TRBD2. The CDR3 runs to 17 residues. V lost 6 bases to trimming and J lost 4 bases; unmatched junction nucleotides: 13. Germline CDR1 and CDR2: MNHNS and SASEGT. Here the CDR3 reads CASRRKVAGGPLETQYF. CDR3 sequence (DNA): TGTGCCAGCAGGCGAAAAGTAGCGGGAGGGCCGTTAGAGACCCAGTACTTC.

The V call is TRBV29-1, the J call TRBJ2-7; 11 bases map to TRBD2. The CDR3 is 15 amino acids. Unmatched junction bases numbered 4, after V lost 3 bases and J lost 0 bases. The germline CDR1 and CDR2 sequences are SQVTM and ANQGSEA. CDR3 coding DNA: TGCAGCGTTGAGCTCGGACTAGCGGGCTCCTACGAGCAGTACTTC. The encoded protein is CSVELGLAGSYEQYF.

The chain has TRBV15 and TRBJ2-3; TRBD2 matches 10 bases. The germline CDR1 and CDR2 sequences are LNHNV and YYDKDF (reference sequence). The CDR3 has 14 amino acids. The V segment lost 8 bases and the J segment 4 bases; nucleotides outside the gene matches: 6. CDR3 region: CATLSGRAADTQYF. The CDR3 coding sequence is TGTGCCACCCTCAGCGGGAGGGCTGCAGATACGCAGTATTTT.

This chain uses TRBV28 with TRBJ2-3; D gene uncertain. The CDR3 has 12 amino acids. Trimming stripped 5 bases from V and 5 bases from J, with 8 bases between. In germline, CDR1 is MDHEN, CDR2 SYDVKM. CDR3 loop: CASSPEVDTQYF. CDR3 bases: TGTGCCAGCAGTCCCGAGGTAGATACGCAGTATTTT. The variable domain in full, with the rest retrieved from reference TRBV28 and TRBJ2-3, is DVKVTQSSRYLVKRTGEKVFLECVQDMDHENMFWYRQDPGLGLRLIYFSYDVKMKEKGDIPEGYSVSREKKERFSLILESASTNQTSMYLCASSPEVDTQYFGPGTRLTVL.

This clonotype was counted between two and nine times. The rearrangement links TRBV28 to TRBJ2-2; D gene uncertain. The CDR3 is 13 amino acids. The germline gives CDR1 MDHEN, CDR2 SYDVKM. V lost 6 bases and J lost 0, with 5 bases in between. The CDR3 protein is CASRWANTGELFF. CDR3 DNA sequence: TGTGCCAGCAGGTGGGCGAACACCGGGGAGCTGTTTTTT.

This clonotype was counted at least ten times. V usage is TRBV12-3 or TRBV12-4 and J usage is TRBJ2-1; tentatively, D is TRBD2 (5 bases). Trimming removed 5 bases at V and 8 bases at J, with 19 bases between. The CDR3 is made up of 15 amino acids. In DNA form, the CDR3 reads TGTGCCAGCAGTGAGGTCGCGGGTTATCTGGATGAGCAGTTCTTC. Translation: CASSEVAGYLDEQFF.

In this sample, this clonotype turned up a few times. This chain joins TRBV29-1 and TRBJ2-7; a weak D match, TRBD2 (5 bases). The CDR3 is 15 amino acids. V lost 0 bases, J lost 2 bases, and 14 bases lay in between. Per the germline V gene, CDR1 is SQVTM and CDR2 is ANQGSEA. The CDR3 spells CSVEDLEGSPYEQYF. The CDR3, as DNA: TGCAGCGTTGAAGATCTTGAAGGGAGTCCCTACGAGCAGTACTTC.

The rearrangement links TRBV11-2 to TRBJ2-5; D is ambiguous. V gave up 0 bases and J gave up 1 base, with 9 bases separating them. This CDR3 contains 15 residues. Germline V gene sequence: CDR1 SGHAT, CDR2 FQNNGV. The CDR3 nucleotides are TGTGCCAGCAGCTTAGAGTATAGCAGCCAAGAGACCCAGTACTTC. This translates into CASSLEYSSQETQYF.

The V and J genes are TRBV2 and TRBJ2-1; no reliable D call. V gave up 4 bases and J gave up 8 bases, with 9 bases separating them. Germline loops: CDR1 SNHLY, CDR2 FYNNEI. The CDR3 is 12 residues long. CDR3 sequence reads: CASSGPRHEQFF. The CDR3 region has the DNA TGTGCCAGCAGTGGACCCCGCCATGAGCAGTTCTTC. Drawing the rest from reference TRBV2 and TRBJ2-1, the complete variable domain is EPEVTQTPSHQVTQMGQEVILRCVPISNHLYFYWYRQILGQKVEFLVSFYNNEISEKSEIFDDQFSVERPDGSNFTLKIRSTKLEDSAMYFCASSGPRHEQFFGPGTRLTVL.

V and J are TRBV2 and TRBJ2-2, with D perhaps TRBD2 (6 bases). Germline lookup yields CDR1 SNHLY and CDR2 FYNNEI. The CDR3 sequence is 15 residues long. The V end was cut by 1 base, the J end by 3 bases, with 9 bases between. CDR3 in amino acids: CASSEGRVDTGELFF. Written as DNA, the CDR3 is TGTGCCAGCAGTGAAGGGAGGGTGGACACCGGGGAGCTGTTTTTT.

CDR3 residues: CASSLTLERNTIYF. DNA of the CDR3: TGCGCCAGCAGCTTGACTCTCGAGAGAAACACCATATATTTT. V and J are TRBV5-1 and TRBJ1-3; no clear D gene. This CDR3 is 14 amino acids long. In germline, CDR1 is SGHRS, CDR2 YFSETQ. Trimming cost V 1 base and J 5 bases, with 10 bases left between them.

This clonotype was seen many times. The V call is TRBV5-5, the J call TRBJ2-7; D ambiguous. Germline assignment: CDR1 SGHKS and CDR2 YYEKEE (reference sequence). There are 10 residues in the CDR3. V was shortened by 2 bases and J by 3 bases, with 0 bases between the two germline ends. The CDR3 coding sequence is TGTGCCAGCAGCTTCTACGAGCAGTACTTC. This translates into CASSFYEQYF.

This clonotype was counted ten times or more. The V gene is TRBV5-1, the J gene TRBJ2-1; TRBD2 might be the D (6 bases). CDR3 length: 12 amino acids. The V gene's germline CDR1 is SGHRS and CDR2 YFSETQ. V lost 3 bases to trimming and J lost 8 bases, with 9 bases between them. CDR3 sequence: CASSYSGDEQFF. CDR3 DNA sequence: TGCGCCAGCAGCTATAGCGGTGATGAGCAGTTCTTC.

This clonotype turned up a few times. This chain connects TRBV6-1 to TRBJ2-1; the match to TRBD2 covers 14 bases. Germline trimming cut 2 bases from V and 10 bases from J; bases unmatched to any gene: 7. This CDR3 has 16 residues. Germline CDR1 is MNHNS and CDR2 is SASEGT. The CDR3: CASSESWGLAGDEQFF. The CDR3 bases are TGTGCCAGCAGTGAATCATGGGGACTAGCGGGAGACGAGCAGTTCTTC.

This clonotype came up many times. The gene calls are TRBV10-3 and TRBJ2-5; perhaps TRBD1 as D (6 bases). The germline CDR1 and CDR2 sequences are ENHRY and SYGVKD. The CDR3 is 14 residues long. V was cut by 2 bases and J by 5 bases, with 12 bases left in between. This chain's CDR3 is CAISESRGYETQYF. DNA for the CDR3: TGTGCCATCAGTGAGAGCAGGGGATACGAGACCCAGTACTTC.

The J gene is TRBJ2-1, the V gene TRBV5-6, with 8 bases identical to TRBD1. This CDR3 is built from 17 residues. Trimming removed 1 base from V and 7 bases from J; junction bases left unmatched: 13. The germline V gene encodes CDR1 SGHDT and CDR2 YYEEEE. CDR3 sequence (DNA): TGTGCCAGCAGCTTGCCTCCGGCAGGGGGCGGAGAGAATGAGCAGTTCTTC. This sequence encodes CASSLPPAGGGENEQFF.

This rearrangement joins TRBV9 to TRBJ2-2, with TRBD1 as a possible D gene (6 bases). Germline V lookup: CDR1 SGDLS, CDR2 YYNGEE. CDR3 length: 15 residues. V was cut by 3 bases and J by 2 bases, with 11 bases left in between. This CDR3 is CASSGGTSNTGELFF. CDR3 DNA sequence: TGTGCCAGCAGCGGAGGGACAAGCAACACCGGGGAGCTGTTTTTT.

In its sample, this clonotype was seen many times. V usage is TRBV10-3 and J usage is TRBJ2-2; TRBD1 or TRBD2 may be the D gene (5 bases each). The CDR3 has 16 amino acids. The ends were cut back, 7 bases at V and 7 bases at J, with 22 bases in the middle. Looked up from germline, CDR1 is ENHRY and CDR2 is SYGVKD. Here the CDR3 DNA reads TGTGCCATCAATATAAATGGGGACGGAGGTCGCGGGGAGCTGTTTTTT. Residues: CAININGDGGRGELFF.

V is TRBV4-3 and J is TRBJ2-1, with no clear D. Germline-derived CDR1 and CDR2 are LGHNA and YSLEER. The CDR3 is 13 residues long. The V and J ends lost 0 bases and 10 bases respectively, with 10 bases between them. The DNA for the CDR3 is TGCGCCAGCAGCCAAGATTCAGGCGTCGAGCAGTTCTTC. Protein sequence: CASSQDSGVEQFF.

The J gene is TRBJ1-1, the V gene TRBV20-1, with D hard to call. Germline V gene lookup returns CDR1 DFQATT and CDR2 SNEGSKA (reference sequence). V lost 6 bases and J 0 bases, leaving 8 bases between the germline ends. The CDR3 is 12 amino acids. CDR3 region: CSAAGMNTEAFF. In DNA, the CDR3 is TGCAGTGCAGCAGGCATGAACACTGAAGCTTTCTTT.

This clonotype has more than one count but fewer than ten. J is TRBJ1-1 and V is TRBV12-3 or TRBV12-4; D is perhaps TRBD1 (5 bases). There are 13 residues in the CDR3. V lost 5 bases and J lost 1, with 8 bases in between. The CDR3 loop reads CASSRQQNTEAFF. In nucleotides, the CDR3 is TGTGCCAGCAGTCGACAGCAGAACACTGAAGCTTTCTTT.